The source of this T cell receptor beta chain is a study of cytomegalovirus exposure and HLA in healthy donors. Points from the study as a whole: Later analysis identified a missense DCLRE1C variant that was linked to TCR beta V- and J-gene trimming. Diagnosis of cytomegalovirus status made by the classifier reportedly showed high specificity and sensitivity. Among CMV-associated TCR beta chains, most appeared HLA-restricted in a later analysis.

The CDR3 covers 11 residues. Germline CDR1 and CDR2: MNHNS and SASEGT. Trimming shortened V by 7 bases and J by 8 bases, and 11 bases separated the two germline ends. About this clone: Its antigen is unknown.

Donors sampled were nominally healthy, though unrecorded immune exposures were likely. The PCR contained 60 Vbeta and 13 Jbeta primers. Only in-frame clones appear in the TCRdb table, and some are missing; sequencing was by immunoSEQ multiplex PCR. The data hold roughly 140,000 clones, with 60% to 85% observed a single time. Sequenced input: PBMCs. This TCR was sampled from a male donor in good health and CMV-seronegative. This rearrangement joins TRBV6-1 to TRBJ1-2; D is undetermined. CDR3 coding DNA: TGTGCCAGCACTGACGCACTCGGCTACACCTTC. Encoded protein: CASTDALGYTF.